One sample yielded the 27 T cell receptor beta chains listed below, sequenced in a study of OX40 agonist ivuxolimab in advanced cancers. TCRdb keeps only in-frame clones here, not all; method: immunoSEQ multiplex PCR. Here the sample spans roughly 60,000 clones, 87% being singletons. Sequencing was performed on CD4+ or CD8+ T cells sorted from blood, taken in a trial of the OX40 agonist ivuxolimab. Receptor source: an adult with an advanced solid tumor such as melanoma, head and neck, liver or kidney cancer.

The chain combines TRBV6-1 with TRBJ1-2; 7 positions agree with TRBD1. The CDR3 spans 13 residues. With V trimmed by 5 bases and J by 7 bases, 7 bases remained unmatched. Germline CDR1 and CDR2: MNHNS and SASEGT. The CDR3 bases are TGTGCCAGCAGTACCGGGACAGCGGGTGGCTACACCTTC. Residues: CASSTGTAGGYTF.

The rearrangement uses TRBV2 and TRBJ2-6; D ambiguous. The CDR3 extends over 17 amino acids. CDR1 is SNHLY and CDR2 is FYNNEI in the germline V gene. V was trimmed by 1 base and J by 0 bases, leaving 10 bases between them. CDR3 residues: CASSEGGFSSGANVLTF. CDR3 DNA sequence: TGTGCCAGCAGTGAAGGCGGCTTTTCCTCTGGGGCCAACGTCCTGACTTTC.

CDR3 nucleotide sequence: TGTGCCTGGAGTGGTCCCCTTCGAGGGGAGCAGTACTTC. It encodes CAWSGPLRGEQYF. The rearrangement uses TRBV30 and TRBJ2-7; tentatively, D is TRBD2 (5 bases). Germline assignment: CDR1 GTSNPN and CDR2 SVGIG (reference sequence). V shed 1 base and J shed 7 bases, with 14 bases lying between them. This CDR3 is built from 13 residues.

The chain recombines TRBV14 with TRBJ1-1; TRBD1 might be the D (6 bases). Germline V lookup: CDR1 SGHDN, CDR2 FVKESK. CDR3 length: 15 residues. Trimming shortened V by 2 bases and J by 5 bases, and 15 bases separated the two germline ends. CDR3 in DNA: TGTGCCAGCAGCCAACCGGGACACGGAAAAACTGAAGCTTTCTTT. It encodes CASSQPGHGKTEAFF.

This rearrangement joins TRBV9 to TRBJ2-2, with D hard to call. CDR3 size: 13 residues. The germline V gene has CDR1 SGDLS and CDR2 YYNGEE. Trimming removed 2 bases at V and 5 bases at J, with 7 bases between. CDR3 region: CASSVSQTGELFF. The CDR3 bases are TGTGCCAGCAGCGTGTCACAGACCGGGGAGCTGTTTTTT.

This clone showed up just a few times. This chain connects TRBV10-2 to TRBJ2-7; 11 bases are a match to TRBD2. V shed 3 bases, J shed 3 bases, and the junction held 4 bases outside the gene matches. CDR1 is WSHSY and CDR2 is SAAADI in the germline V gene. CDR3 length equals 15 residues. The CDR3 region is CASSDASGGNYEQYF. The CDR3 bases are TGCGCCAGCAGTGATGCTAGCGGGGGGAACTACGAGCAGTACTTC.

DNA for the CDR3: TGTGCCAGCAGCCGCAGGGGGCAAAGTGGCTACACCTTC. It encodes CASSRRGQSGYTF. This chain connects TRBV7-8 to TRBJ1-2, with TRBD1 matching over 8 bases. CDR3 length: 13 amino acids. The germline CDR1 and CDR2 sequences are SGHVS and FQNEAQ. Trimming removed 5 bases from V and 7 bases from J; junction bases left unmatched: 6.

V usage is TRBV6-1 and J usage is TRBJ1-5; D is unresolved. V gave up 2 bases and J gave up 4 bases, with 6 bases separating them. The CDR3 runs 13 residues. CDR1 is MNHNS, CDR2 SASEGT, per germline. CDR3 nucleotides: TGTGCCAGCAGTGAAACGCCAAATCAGCCCCAGCATTTT. Translated: CASSETPNQPQHF.

The chain recombines TRBV6-1 with TRBJ1-1, with no clear D. Germline V gene sequence: CDR1 MNHNS, CDR2 SASEGT. This CDR3 has 14 amino acids. The ends were cut back, 4 bases at V and 1 base at J, with 10 bases in the middle. The CDR3 nucleotides read TGTGCCAGCAGTGTAGGATCCGGGAACACTGAAGCTTTCTTT. It specifies CASSVGSGNTEAFF.

The CDR3 sequence is CAAGPLNQAEQYF. The CDR3 DNA follows: TGTGCCGCGGGTCCACTTAATCAGGCCGAGCAGTACTTC. The chain carries TRBV10-3 and TRBJ2-7; a possible D gene is TRBD2 (5 bases). Trimming cost V 11 bases and J 6 bases, with 20 bases left between them. Germline loops: CDR1 ENHRY, CDR2 SYGVKD. The CDR3 covers 13 residues.

The chain employs TRBV27 and TRBJ1-2; 9 bases are shared with TRBD1. Germline trimming cut 5 bases from V and 7 bases from J; bases unmatched to any gene: 11. Germline CDR1 is MNHEY and CDR2 is SMNVEV (reference sequence). The CDR3 has 15 residues. The CDR3 DNA reads TGTGCCAGCAGTCCGCGGGACAGGGAAGGTCTTGGCTACACCTTC. This translates into CASSPRDREGLGYTF.

The CDR3 DNA reads TGTGCCAGTTCCCCTCATGGGGCTTATAATTCACCCCTCCACTTT. Translated: CASSPHGAYNSPLHF. The chain combines TRBV27 with TRBJ1-6; D possibly corresponds to TRBD1 (5 bases). CDR3 size: 15 residues. Trimming stripped 9 bases from V and 4 bases from J, with 16 bases between. Per germline, CDR1 MNHEY and CDR2 SMNVEV (reference sequence).

The chain carries TRBV11-2 and TRBJ2-2; perhaps TRBD2 as D (7 bases). There are 16 residues in the CDR3. Trimming shortened V by 5 bases and J by 5 bases, and 18 bases separated the two germline ends. The germline V gene has CDR1 SGHAT and CDR2 FQNNGV. The CDR3 reads CASSPNRGAGTGELFF. CDR3 in DNA: TGTGCCAGCAGCCCAAATCGGGGGGCGGGGACCGGGGAGCTGTTTTTT.

This rearrangement joins TRBV7-2 to TRBJ1-1, with 10 bases identical to TRBD1. V shed 4 bases and J 4 bases; nucleotides not matched to a gene: 3. The germline V gene has CDR1 SGHTA and CDR2 FQGNSA. CDR3 length equals 14 residues. The CDR3 reads CASSYRDRGTEAFF. In DNA, the CDR3 is TGTGCCAGCAGCTATCGGGACAGGGGCACTGAAGCTTTCTTT. The full variable domain, its missing parts supplied by reference TRBV7-2 and TRBJ1-1, is GAGVSQSPSNKVTEKGKDVELRCDPISGHTALYWYRQSLGQGLEFLIYFQGNSAPDKSGLPSDRFSAERTGGSVSTLTIQRTQQEDSAVYLCASSYRDRGTEAFFGQGTRLTVV.

The chain has TRBV11-2 and TRBJ2-1, with 7 bases aligning to TRBD2. CDR3 length equals 16 residues. Germline CDR1 SGHAT, CDR2 FQNNGV. Losses at the gene ends were 0 bases for V and 9 bases for J; bases not matched to a gene: 11. The CDR3 nucleotides are TGTGCCAGCAGCTTAGATAGCGGGCTAACCCCCCGTGAGCAGTTCTTC. It codes for CASSLDSGLTPREQFF.

The CDR3 reads CASRHNNQPQHF. CDR3 coding DNA: TGTGCCAGTCGTCACAACAATCAGCCCCAGCATTTT. The chain recombines TRBV19 with TRBJ1-5; no reliable D call. V dropped 8 bases and J dropped 3 bases, with 8 bases sitting between them. The CDR3 consists of 12 residues. CDR1 and CDR2 (germline): LNHDA, SQIVND (reference sequence).

The rearrangement joins TRBV19 to TRBJ1-2; 11 bases align to TRBD1. The junction had 7 bases not matched to a gene; V was cut back by 6 bases and J by 7 bases. The CDR3 spans 14 residues. Per germline, CDR1 LNHDA and CDR2 SQIVND (reference sequence). For the CDR3, the DNA is TGTGCCAGTAGCCGGGACAGGGGGGTTGTTGGCTACACCTTC. Protein sequence: CASSRDRGVVGYTF. Variable domain in full (rest from reference TRBV19 and TRBJ1-2): DGGITQSPKYLFRKEGQNVTLSCEQNLNHDAMYWYRQDPGQGLRLIYYSQIVNDFQKGDIAEGYSVSREKKESFPLTVTSAQKNPTAFYLCASSRDRGVVGYTFGSGTRLTVV.

The chain recombines TRBV5-1 with TRBJ1-1; D gene ambiguous. Trimming removed 5 bases at V and 5 bases at J, with 7 bases between. Germline V gene data show CDR1 as SGHRS and CDR2 as YFSETQ. The CDR3 has 11 residues. The CDR3 coding sequence is TGCGCCAGCAGGGTTAATACTGAAGCTTTCTTT. Its translation is CASRVNTEAFF.

The V call is TRBV11-2, the J call TRBJ2-7; D unclear. This CDR3 contains 15 residues. In germline, CDR1 is SGHAT, CDR2 FQNNGV. V was shortened by 5 bases and J by 0 bases, with 14 bases between the two germline ends. Here the CDR3 reads CASSSQATASYEQYF. The CDR3 DNA reads TGTGCCAGCAGCAGTCAGGCGACGGCCTCCTACGAGCAGTACTTC.

J is TRBJ1-1 and V is TRBV19; D is unresolved. From germline, CDR1 is LNHDA and CDR2 SQIVND (reference sequence). Trimming cost V 2 bases and J 4 bases, with 8 bases left between them. This CDR3 spans 13 amino acids. For the CDR3, the DNA is TGTGCCAGTAGTATATCGGCAGTCACTGAAGCTTTCTTT. Translated: CASSISAVTEAFF.

The chain uses TRBV5-5 and TRBJ2-3; 11 nucleotides match TRBD1. The CDR3 covers 16 residues. The germline gives CDR1 SGHKS, CDR2 YYEKEE (reference sequence). V lost 3 bases and J lost 5; bases outside the gene matches: 8. CDR3 amino acids: CASSSTGTGGIDTQYF. The CDR3 region has the DNA TGTGCCAGCAGCTCGACCGGGACAGGGGGGATAGATACGCAGTATTTT.

The J gene is TRBJ1-2, the V gene TRBV11-2, with D unresolved. The CDR3 contains 15 residues. The germline V gene has CDR1 SGHAT and CDR2 FQNNGV. V lost 3 bases and J 2 bases, leaving 13 bases between the germline ends. The CDR3 nucleotides read TGTGCCAGCAGCTTGAGTCTCTACTCCAACTATGGCTACACCTTC. It specifies CASSLSLYSNYGYTF.

This clone was recorded once. The rearrangement links TRBV4-2 to TRBJ1-2, with 8 bases aligning to TRBD1. The CDR3 runs 19 residues. V shed 4 bases and J 0 bases; nucleotides not matched to a gene: 16. Per the germline V gene, CDR1 is LGHNA and CDR2 is YNFKEQ. Written as DNA, the CDR3 is TGTGCCAGCAGCCTTAAGGTAGGGGACAGGAGAGAAACTAACTATGGCTACACCTTC. Its translation is CASSLKVGDRRETNYGYTF.

The rearrangement uses TRBV5-1 and TRBJ2-3; the D call may be TRBD1 or TRBD2 (5 bases each). Germline V gene lookup returns CDR1 SGHRS and CDR2 YFSETQ. Trimming took 6 bases from V and 0 from J, leaving 20 bases between them. The CDR3 sequence is 17 residues long. The CDR3 DNA reads as TGCGCCAGCACCGCCCTCCCGGGGCACTCTAGCACAGATACGCAGTATTTT. Translation: CASTALPGHSSTDTQYF.

The chain carries TRBV5-5 and TRBJ1-2, with 7 bases aligning to TRBD1. The junction had 6 bases not matched to a gene; V was cut back by 4 bases and J by 0 bases. The CDR3 totals 15 residues. The germline V gene encodes CDR1 SGHKS and CDR2 YYEKEE (reference sequence). The chain's CDR3 is CASSLGTDPNYGYTF. CDR3 nucleotide sequence: TGTGCCAGCAGCCTCGGGACAGACCCTAACTATGGCTACACCTTC.

The chain links TRBV10-3 to TRBJ2-1, with a tentative D call TRBD1 (7 bases). The germline CDR1 and CDR2 sequences are ENHRY and SYGVKD. This CDR3 is built from 14 residues. Between the trimmed V and J ends, which lost 2 bases and 7 bases, there was a span of 12 bases. The CDR3 region has the DNA TGTGCCATCAGTGAGCGCTCAGGGGGGAATGAGCAGTTCTTC. As protein: CAISERSGGNEQFF.

V is TRBV4-2 and J is TRBJ2-7; TRBD2 might be the D (6 bases). Trimming cost V 1 base and J 6 bases, with 16 bases left between them. Per germline, CDR1 LGHNA and CDR2 YNFKEQ. The CDR3 extends over 15 amino acids. The CDR3 protein is CASSQGLALVREQYF. CDR3 in DNA: TGTGCCAGCAGCCAAGGTCTAGCGCTCGTTCGCGAGCAGTACTTC.